The clone carrying this T cell receptor beta chain appeared a single time. Its matching antigen is unknown. This entry belongs to a study of blood T cells in healthy people across ages. Study-level results: The lack of PBMC sorting stopped any conclusive naive versus antigen-experienced comparison.

With a J-beta primer mix and a sample-barcoded 5' primer, a second PCR ran about 7 to 12 cycles. TCRdb recomputed calls from the 5' RACE reads with MiXCR, one row per CDR3 protein. This table has about 800,000 distinct CDR3 sequences, 58% appearing once. Looked up from germline, CDR1 is SGHTA and CDR2 is FQGNSA. The CDR3 runs 14 residues. V was pared by 5 bases and J by 1 base, with 8 bases between. This chain uses TRBV7-2 with TRBJ2-2; D assignment may be TRBD1 or TRBD2 (5 bases each). This sequence was found in a man aged 25 to 40 in good health. The source material was blood. This CDR3 is CASSPRGNTGELFF. CDR3 sequence (DNA): TGTGCCAGCAGCCCGAGGGGGAACACCGGGGAGCTGTTTTTT. The variable domain in full, completed from reference TRBV7-2 and TRBJ2-2, reads GAGVSQSPSNKVTEKGKDVELRCDPISGHTALYWYRQSLGQGLEFLIYFQGNSAPDKSGLPSDRFSAERTGGSVSTLTIQRTQQEDSAVYLCASSPRGNTGELFFGEGSRLTVL.